This is a list of T cell receptor beta chains from one sample in a study of beta chain features in type 1 diabetes. Sequenced by immunoSEQ multiplex PCR; TCRdb stores in-frame clones only, minus some. The table has approximately 240,000 clones, more than 15% seen once. The sequenced sample consisted of naive CD4+ T cells from blood. These receptors all come from a man younger than 45 with type 1 diabetes. CDR3s include the opening cysteine and the closing phenylalanine or tryptophan. The D gene is left open where the match is weak. Where a row states a size, it is once, few, many or the class of an expanded clone; other rows omit it.

clone size | D gene | J gene | V gene | CDR3 DNA | CDR3 protein
few | NA | TRBJ1-5 | TRBV30 | TGTGCCTGGAGTGTACTTCGGGTCGGACAGAATAGCAATCAGCCCCAGCATTTT | CAWSVLRVGQNSNQPQHF
NA | NA | TRBJ1-2 | TRBV5-1 | TGCGCCAGCAGCATTGGACAGTCTTGGGGCTATGGCTACACCTTC | CASSIGQSWGYGYTF
NA | TRBD2 | TRBJ2-3 | TRBV4-3 | TGCGCCAGCAGCCAAGATATCCCCCGGGCAGCGGGAGCCTCAGATACGCAGTATTTT | CASSQDIPRAAGASDTQYF
NA | NA | TRBJ1-5 | TRBV4-3 | TGCGCCAGCAGCCAAGATTACGGGGTTGGCGGCAATCAGCCCCAGCATTTT | CASSQDYGVGGNQPQHF
few | NA | TRBJ2-1 | TRBV29-1 | TGCAGCGTTGCCCGGATATACAATGAGCAGTTCTTC | CSVARIYNEQFF
NA | NA | TRBJ2-1 | TRBV29-1 | TGCAGCGTTGAAAGCGGCTATGAGCAGTTCTTC | CSVESGYEQFF
NA | NA | TRBJ2-5 | TRBV7-2 | TGTGCCAGCAGCTTAGCGGCAGGGGAGGAGAGGGAGACCCAGTACTTC | CASSLAAGEERETQYF
few | NA | TRBJ2-3 | TRBV5-1 | TGCGCCAGCAGCTCCCCTGGCACAGATACGCAGTATTTT | CASSSPGTDTQYF
few | NA | TRBJ2-1 | TRBV10-3 | TGTGCCATCAGTATCACCCATGAGCAGTTCTTC | CAISITHEQFF
NA | TRBD1 | TRBJ2-1 | TRBV6-6 | TGTGCCGCCAGGGGGCACCTCAACAATGAGCAGTTCTTC | CAARGHLNNEQFF
NA | NA | TRBJ2-1 | TRBV2 | TGTGCCAGCAGTGAGAGGACTCCGTACAATGAGCAGTTCTTC | CASSERTPYNEQFF
few | NA | TRBJ2-4 | TRBV5-6 | TGTGCCAGCAGCCTTGAAGTAATTAGCAAAAACATTCAGTACTTC | CASSLEVISKNIQYF
few | TRBD1 | TRBJ2-4 | TRBV28 | TGTGCCAGTGGGACAGGGGATATCAAAAACATTCAGTACTTC | CASGTGDIKNIQYF
many | TRBD2 | TRBJ2-4 | TRBV30 | TGTGCCTGGAGTATTTCGGGGAGGGACATTCAGTACTTC | CAWSISGRDIQYF
few | NA | TRBJ1-1 | TRBV19 | TGTGCCAGTAGTACCGGGCCCACTGAAGCTTTCTTT | CASSTGPTEAFF
NA | NA | TRBJ2-5 | TRBV6-5 | TGTGCCAGCTCCCGGGACACCCTGTCCCAGTACTTC | CASSRDTLSQYF
NA | NA | TRBJ2-7 | TRBV19 | TGTGCCAGTAGTATGGCCCTGAGGAGGGGGAAATACGAGCAGTACTTC | CASSMALRRGKYEQYF
NA | NA | TRBJ2-7 | TRBV19 | TGTGCCAGTAGTATGGTTAGCGGAGTAATCTACGAGCAGTACTTC | CASSMVSGVIYEQYF
NA | TRBD2 | TRBJ2-3 | TRBV7-2 | TGTGCCAGCAGCTTAGCGCCTTTAGCGGGAGGGGGCACAGATACGCAGTATTTT | CASSLAPLAGGGTDTQYF
few | NA | TRBJ2-7 | TRBV5-6 | TGTGCCAGCAGCGCGATGGACAGCTCGAAAGAGCAGTACTTC | CASSAMDSSKEQYF
NA | TRBD1 | TRBJ2-7 | TRBV19 | TGTGCCAGTAGTATATCGACAGGGTACGACGAGCAGTACTTC | CASSISTGYDEQYF
NA | NA | TRBJ2-3 | TRBV7-9 | TGTGCCAGCAGCTTAGAGCCAGCCACAGATACGCAGTATTTT | CASSLEPATDTQYF
NA | TRBD1 | TRBJ1-5 | TRBV4-1 | TGCGCCAGCAGCCACCCCGGGACAGGGATGAGCAATCAGCCCCAGCATTTT | CASSHPGTGMSNQPQHF
few | NA | TRBJ2-5 | TRBV4-3 | TGCGCCAGCAGCCAGGAGACAGCGGATCTCCAAGAGACCCAGTACTTC | CASSQETADLQETQYF
few | TRBD1 | TRBJ2-7 | TRBV6-5 | TGTGCCAGCAGGTACCGGGACAGGGATCTCTACGAGCAGTACTTC | CASRYRDRDLYEQYF
NA | TRBD2 | TRBJ2-1 | TRBV19 | TGTGCCAGTAGTATAGATTTGACTAGCGGGTACAATGAGCAGTTCTTC | CASSIDLTSGYNEQFF
NA | NA | TRBJ2-1 | TRBV11-2 | TGTGCCAGCAGCGCCCACGGCGCGGCTGATGAGCAGTTCTTC | CASSAHGAADEQFF
few | NA | TRBJ2-7 | TRBV2 | TGTGCCAGCAGTGTCCAGGGTTACGAGCAGTACTTC | CASSVQGYEQYF
few | NA | TRBJ1-1 | TRBV27 | TGTGCCAGCAGTTTCGGTGAGAACACTGAAGCTTTCTTT | CASSFGENTEAFF
few | NA | TRBJ1-2 | TRBV29-1 | TGCAGCGTTCAGGGCGCGGAGAACTATGGCTACACCTTC | CSVQGAENYGYTF
NA | TRBD1 | TRBJ2-2 | TRBV5-1 | TGCGCCAGCAGCTCCGGACAGGGTGGAACCGGGGAGCTGTTTTTT | CASSSGQGGTGELFF
NA | TRBD2 | TRBJ2-1 | TRBV4-1 | TGCGCCAGCAGCCCATTCCCCCGGGAGGGCCCCTACAATGAGCAGTTCTTC | CASSPFPREGPYNEQFF
NA | TRBD1 | TRBJ2-7 | TRBV7-9 | TGTGCCAGCAGCTCCAACAGGGGGCAGAGGGAGCAGTACTTC | CASSSNRGQREQYF
NA | NA | TRBJ1-3 | TRBV14 | TGTGCCAGCAGCTCCGGGACATTACTATCTGGAAACACCATATATTTT | CASSSGTLLSGNTIYF
few | TRBD1 | TRBJ2-5 | TRBV4-3 | TGCGCCAGCAGCCAAGATTTCAGGGGGATCGAGACCCAGTACTTC | CASSQDFRGIETQYF
few | TRBD2 | TRBJ2-1 | TRBV19 | TGTGCCAGTAGTAGAGGACTAGCGGGAGGGGATGAGCAGTTCTTC | CASSRGLAGGDEQFF
NA | NA | TRBJ2-1 | TRBV7-3 | TGTGCCAGCAGCCCTGACAGTACAATGAAGCAGTTCTTC | CASSPDSTMKQFF
few | TRBD1 | TRBJ2-1 | TRBV28 | TGTGCCAGCAGCCGACAGGGTACTGAGCAGTTCTTC | CASSRQGTEQFF
few | NA | TRBJ2-3 | TRBV14 | TGTGCCAGCAGCGTGCGCGATACGCAGTATTTT | CASSVRDTQYF
NA | NA | TRBJ2-3 | TRBV2 | TGTGCCAGCAGCAGAGGGTTTGATACGCAGTATTTT | CASSRGFDTQYF
few | NA | TRBJ1-5 | TRBV15 | TGTGCCACCAGCAGCATCAATCAGCCCCAGCATTTT | CATSSINQPQHF
NA | TRBD1 | TRBJ2-5 | TRBV10-3 | TGTGCCATCAGGAGACAGGGGAATCGAGAGACCCAGTACTTC | CAIRRQGNRETQYF
NA | NA | TRBJ1-1 | TRBV29-1 | TGCAGCGCGGGTACTGAAGCTTTCTTT | CSAGTEAFF
few | TRBD1 | TRBJ2-3 | TRBV23-1 | TGCGCCAGCAGTCAATGGGGGACAGGGTCACGGGGCACAGATACGCAGTATTTT | CASSQWGTGSRGTDTQYF
few | TRBD1 | TRBJ2-5 | TRBV5-1 | TGCGCCAGCAGCCTACGACAGGGCTCAGAGACCCAGTACTTC | CASSLRQGSETQYF
NA | NA | TRBJ2-7 | TRBV6-1 | TGTGCCAGCAGTGATACAGGCTACGAGCAGTACTTC | CASSDTGYEQYF
NA | NA | TRBJ1-5 | TRBV15 | TGTGCCACCAGCAGAGATAGCGACGGGACCGGCCGGCATTTT | CATSRDSDGTGRHF
NA | TRBD1 | TRBJ1-5 | TRBV2 | TGTGCCAGCAGTGGAGACAGGGCAAGGCAGCCCCAGCATTTT | CASSGDRARQPQHF
few | NA | TRBJ1-2 | TRBV30 | TGTGCCTGGAGTGTAAACGGCAGGGAACACTATGGCTACACCTTC | CAWSVNGREHYGYTF
few | NA | TRBJ2-5 | TRBV20-1 | TGCAGTGCTACCCCAAGGGGGACCCAGTACTTC | CSATPRGTQYF
few | NA | TRBJ2-3 | TRBV29-1 | TGCAGCGTTGATGATGGTGGCGTGGATACGCAGTATTTT | CSVDDGGVDTQYF
few | TRBD1 | TRBJ2-7 | TRBV30 | TGTGCCTGGAGTCCCGGGGACAGAGAGAGCTACGAGCAGTACTTC | CAWSPGDRESYEQYF
NA | NA | TRBJ1-1 | TRBV29-1 | TGCAGCGTGGGGACACTTGTGAACACTGAAGCTTTCTTT | CSVGTLVNTEAFF
few | NA | TRBJ2-3 | TRBV7-2 | TGTGCCAGCAGCCCTGGGACTCCTGCTGTGGATACGCAGTATTTT | CASSPGTPAVDTQYF
NA | NA | TRBJ2-3 | TRBV29-1 | TGCAGCGTTGACGGAGACTACGCAGATACGCAGTATTTT | CSVDGDYADTQYF